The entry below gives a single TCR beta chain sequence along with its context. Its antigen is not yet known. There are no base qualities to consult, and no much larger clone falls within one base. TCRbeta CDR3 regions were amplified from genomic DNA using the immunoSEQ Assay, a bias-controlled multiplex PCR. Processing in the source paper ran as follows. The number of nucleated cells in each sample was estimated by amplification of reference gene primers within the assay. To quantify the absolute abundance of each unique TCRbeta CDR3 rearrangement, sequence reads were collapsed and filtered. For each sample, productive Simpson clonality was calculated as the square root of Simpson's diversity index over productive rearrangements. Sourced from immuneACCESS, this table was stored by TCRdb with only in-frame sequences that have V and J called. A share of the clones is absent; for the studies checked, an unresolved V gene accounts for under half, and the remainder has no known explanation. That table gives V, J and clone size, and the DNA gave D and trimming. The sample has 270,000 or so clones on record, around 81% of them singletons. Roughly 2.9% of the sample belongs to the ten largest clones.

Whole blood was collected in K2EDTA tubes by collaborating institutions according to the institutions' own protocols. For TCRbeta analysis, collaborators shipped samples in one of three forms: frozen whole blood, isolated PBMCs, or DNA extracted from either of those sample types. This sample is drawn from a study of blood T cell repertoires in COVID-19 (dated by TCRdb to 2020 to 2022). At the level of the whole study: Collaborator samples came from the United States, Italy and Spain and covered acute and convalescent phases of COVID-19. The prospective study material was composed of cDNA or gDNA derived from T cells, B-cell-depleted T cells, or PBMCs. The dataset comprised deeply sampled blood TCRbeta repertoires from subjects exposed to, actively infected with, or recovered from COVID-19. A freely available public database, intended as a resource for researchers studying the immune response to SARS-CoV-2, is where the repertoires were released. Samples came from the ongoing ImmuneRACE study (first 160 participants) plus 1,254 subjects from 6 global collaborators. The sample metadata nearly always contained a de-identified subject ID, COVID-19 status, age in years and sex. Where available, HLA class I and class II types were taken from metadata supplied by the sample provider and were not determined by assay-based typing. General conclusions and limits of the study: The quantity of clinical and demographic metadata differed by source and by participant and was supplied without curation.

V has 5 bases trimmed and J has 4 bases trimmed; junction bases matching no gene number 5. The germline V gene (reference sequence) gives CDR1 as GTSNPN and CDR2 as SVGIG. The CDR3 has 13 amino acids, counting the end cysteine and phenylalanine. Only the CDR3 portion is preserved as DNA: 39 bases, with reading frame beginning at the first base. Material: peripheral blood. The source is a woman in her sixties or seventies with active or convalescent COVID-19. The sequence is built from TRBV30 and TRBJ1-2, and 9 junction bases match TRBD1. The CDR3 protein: CAWSPTGGYGYTF. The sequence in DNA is TGTGCCTGGTCTCCGACAGGGGGCTATGGCTACACCTTC.